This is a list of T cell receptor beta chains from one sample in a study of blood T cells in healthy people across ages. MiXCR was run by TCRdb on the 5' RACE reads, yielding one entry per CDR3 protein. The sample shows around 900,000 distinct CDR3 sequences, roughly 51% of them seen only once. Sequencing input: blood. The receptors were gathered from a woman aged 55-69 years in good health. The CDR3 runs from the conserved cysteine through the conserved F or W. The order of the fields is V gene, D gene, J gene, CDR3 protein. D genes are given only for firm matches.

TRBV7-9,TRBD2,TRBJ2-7,CASSSRGSGNSYEQYF
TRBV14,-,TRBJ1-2,CASSLRPLEAGYTF
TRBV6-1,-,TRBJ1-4,CASRLPDNSEKLFF
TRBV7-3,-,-,CASSLGSSGRETQYF
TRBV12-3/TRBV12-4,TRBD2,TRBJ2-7,CASSGTSGRYEQYF
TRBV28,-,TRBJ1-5,CASSLFLNQPQHF
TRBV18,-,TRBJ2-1,CASSPPARGLYNEQFF
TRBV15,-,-,CATSGKDYEQYF
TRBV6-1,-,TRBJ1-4,CASSDGLSNEKLFF
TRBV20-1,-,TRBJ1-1,CSASGPFYAEAFF
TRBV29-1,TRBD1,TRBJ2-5,CSDDRAETQYF
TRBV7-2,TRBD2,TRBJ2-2,CASSWGLAGVFKQDGELFF
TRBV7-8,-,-,CASSLVLMEVSGETQYF
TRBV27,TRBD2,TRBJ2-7,CASSLSFRGGEQYF
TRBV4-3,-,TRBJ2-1,CASSQGPSHGEAYNEQFF
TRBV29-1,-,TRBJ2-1,CSVEEYWELNMNEQFF
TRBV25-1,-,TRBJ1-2,CASSDQGWGYTF
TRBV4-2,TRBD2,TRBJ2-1,CASSQQAGATYNEQFF
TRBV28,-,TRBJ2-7,CATSGDLYEQYF
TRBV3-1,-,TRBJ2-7,CASSLGTGAGEQYF
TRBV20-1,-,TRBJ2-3,CSARELAARFSDTQYF
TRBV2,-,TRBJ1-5,CASSITGYSNQPQHF
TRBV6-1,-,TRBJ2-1,CASGTLNNEQFF
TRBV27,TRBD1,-,CASGTGGRYEQYF
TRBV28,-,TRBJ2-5,CASNRGSGLRQYF
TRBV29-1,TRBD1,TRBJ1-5,CSVATGLNQPQHF
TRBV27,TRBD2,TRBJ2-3,CATGTSGRLRTDTQYF
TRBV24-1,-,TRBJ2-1,CATSDFGPGRSGDEQFF
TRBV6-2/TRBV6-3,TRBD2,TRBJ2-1,CASSLGRAGVNEQFF
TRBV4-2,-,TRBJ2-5,CASSQDREKTQYF
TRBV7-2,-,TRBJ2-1,CASSLPGNRIEQFF
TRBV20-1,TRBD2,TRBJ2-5,CSAPGGSLETQYF
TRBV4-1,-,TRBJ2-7,CASSQVPFVSYEQYF